A selection of T cell receptor beta chains follows, all from one sample in a study of CD8+CD57+ T cells in acquired aplastic anemia. TCRdb analysed the reads with MiXCR anew, one entry per CDR3 protein. Found here are some 160,000 distinct CDR3 sequences, 48% of them singletons; the top ten hold more than 30%. The sample comprised sorted CD4+, CD8+, or CD8+CD57+ T cells (not recorded which) from PBMCs. The receptor set was obtained from a human donor with aplastic anemia. Both conserved end residues are part of each CDR3. The D gene is left open where the match is weak. Only part of the rows carry a size: once, few, many, or a class if the clone is expanded.

J gene	D gene	clone size	CDR3 length	V gene	CDR3 protein	CDR3 DNA
TRBJ2-7	NA	NA	14	TRBV7-2	CASSHTSRSGEQYF	TGTGCCAGCAGCCACACTAGCAGATCGGGCGAGCAGTACTTC
TRBJ2-7	NA	many	13	TRBV5-4	CASSSDRAYEQYF	TGTGCCAGCAGCTCTGACCGGGCCTACGAGCAGTACTTC
TRBJ1-5	NA	few	13	TRBV20-1	CSARTDSNQPQHF	TGCAGTGCTAGAACTGATAGCAATCAGCCCCAGCATTTT
TRBJ1-3	NA	many	15	TRBV9	CASSVEEFSGNTIYF	TGTGCCAGCAGCGTAGAGGAGTTCTCTGGAAACACCATATATTTT
TRBJ2-5	NA	NA	14	TRBV7-3	CASSLAGAGETQYF	TGTGCCAGCAGCTTAGCTGGGGCTGGTGAGACCCAGTACTTC
TRBJ1-6	TRBD1	NA	14	TRBV7-8	CASTSGQGESPLHF	TGTGCCAGCACCAGTGGACAGGGGGAATCACCCCTCCACTTT
TRBJ2-7	TRBD1	once	14	TRBV6-1	CASSLDRISYEQYF	TGTGCCAGCAGCCTGGACAGGATCTCCTACGAGCAGTACTTC
TRBJ2-5	NA	many	15	TRBV7-9	CASSLAMDEAETQYF	TGTGCCAGCAGCTTAGCGATGGATGAGGCGGAGACCCAGTACTTC
TRBJ2-7	NA	many	16	TRBV7-6	CASSFGEGPRSYEQYF	TGTGCCAGCAGCTTCGGAGAGGGACCCCGATCCTACGAGCAGTACTTC
TRBJ2-3	TRBD2	many	15	TRBV6-1	CASSEGLAFTDTQYF	TGTGCCAGCAGTGAGGGACTAGCGTTCACAGATACGCAGTATTTT
TRBJ2-7	NA	many	11	TRBV11-3	CASRGGHEQYF	TGTGCCTCCCGGGGAGGTCACGAGCAGTACTTC